Described below is a single T cell receptor (gamma chain) sequence and its context. The table lists this clone with many counts. This receptor's antigen is unknown. Nothing much larger sits one base from this clone, and base qualities are not available. This entry belongs to a study of γδ T cells in repeated Plasmodium falciparum infection (dated by TCRdb to the early 2020s). With regard to the full study: The natural-infection arm enrolled Malian children exposed to intense seasonal malaria transmission, compared against age and gender matched Australian children. Four controlled human malaria infections were administered to roughly five malaria-naive U.S. adults over around 620 days by bites from P. falciparum NF54-infected Anopheles stephensi mosquitoes. Controlled-infection subjects were sampled at baseline, immediately before selected infections, and 21 days after each infection. Using both natural infection in Mali and controlled human malaria infection, the study looked at the way repeated Plasmodium falciparum infection shapes the human gammadelta T cell repertoire. Malian gammadelta TCR repertoires were analysed cross-sectionally during no-transmission periods and longitudinally across acute febrile malaria episodes.

Broad study findings and their caveats: The Malian cohort came from a small rural village of predominantly one ethnic group, limiting generalizability. Waves of new clonotype selection in Vdelta2-negative, largely Vdelta1+, gammadelta TCR repertoires appeared to be driven by repeated controlled infections. Vdelta2-negative gammadelta TCR repertoires from Malian children appeared more clonally expanded, less diverse and less shared than those of Australian children. The controlled-infection cohort was small, limiting analysis of inter-individual variability in gammadelta T cell responses. Across time and infection, the Vgamma9/Vdelta2+ TCR repertoires showed a highly stable polyclonal makeup, with many TCRgamma sequences overlapping between individuals.

V and J are trimmed by 0 bases and 7 bases, and the gene matches miss 15 bases of the junction. Looking up the germline V gene (reference sequence) yields CDR1 GITISATS and CDR2 ISYDGTV. The CDR3 spans 16 residues, from the cysteine through the phenylalanine. Only CDR3 DNA is held: 48 bases, read in frame from base 1. For bulk TCR repertoire analysis, Vgamma9/Vdelta2+ and Vdelta2-negative gammadelta T cell populations were isolated by flow sorting from peripheral blood mononuclear cells. Library method: multiplex PCR. TCRdb records Illumina MiSeq as the sequencer. From each sorted gammadelta T cell sample, both TCR gamma (TRG) and TCR delta (TRD) chains were sequenced. The original pipeline was this. The repertoire analyses used clonotype tree plots, the accumulated frequency of the top 20 clonotypes, and diversity index (DI) and D75 metrics. Clonotypes were called again by TCRdb from the public reads via CATT, and duplicate nucleotide sequences were then merged into one entry. The V and J calls and clone size are TCRdb's, not the authors'. The sample table contains roughly 32,000 gamma-chain clones; only one count was recorded for approximately 1.4% of them. The top ten clones comprise less than 20% of the sample.

Sequencing was performed on gamma-delta T cells from blood. The receptor was derived from a pool of human donors (malaria-infected and uninfected, not separated). The V gene is TRGV9 and the J gene is TRGJ1 or TRGJ2. At the DNA level, the sequence is TGTGCCTTGTGGGAGGTGGGGTCCGGATTTTGCTATAAGAAACTCTTT. Translated, this gives CALWEVGSGFCYKKLF.